This TCR beta chain was recovered during a study of blood T cells in healthy people across ages (dated by TCRdb to 2015 to 2017). General notes on the study: In model experiments, roughly one uniquely barcoded TCR beta cDNA molecule per two T cells was captured by template switching. Using deep sequencing normalized with unique cDNA molecular identifiers, the study measured how TCR beta repertoire diversity changes with age. Donors were grouped into four age groups: young (average roughly 17 years), middle-aged (39), aged (approximately 58) and long-lived (just over 80). To avoid experimental bias, donors of different ages were distributed randomly across sequencing lanes. Using the same blood draw, the study looked at two additional independent replicas of 1 million unique cDNA reads for two donors, one aged 18 to 30 and the other aged 80 or older.

V drops 0 bases and J drops 10 bases, leaving 15 bases in between. For CDR1 and CDR2, the germline V gene lists LGHNA and YSLEER. The CDR3 runs 14 amino acids, cysteine and phenylalanine included. Only the CDR3 DNA is retained, 42 bases long and in frame from the first base. A remark on this clonotype: Its antigen specificity is not known. No base-level quality is on record; no much larger clone is a single base apart.

General study outcomes and caveats: Because donor CMV infection status was unknown, age-related changes in expanded clonotypes were potentially confounded. Estimates of total diversity from one million sequenced T cells were regarded as lower bounds and underestimates. Compared with the aged group, more naive CD4+ T cells, fewer expanded clones and increased TCR diversity were shown by the long-lived group, suggesting age selection. Observed TCR beta diversity per million T cells fell roughly linearly with age, and a significant reduction was already apparent by age around 40. Conclusive comparison of naive and antigen-experienced compartments was prevented by the profiling of bulk unsorted PBMCs. A strong correlation was found between observed TCR beta diversity and the percentage of naive T cells measured by flow cytometry.

The approximately 41 donors, aged roughly 6 to 95 years, were systemically healthy Caucasian individuals from Russia. Each donor gave about 9.7 milliliters of peripheral blood, drawn into EDTA-treated Vacutainer tubes. PBMCs were isolated by Ficoll-Paque density-gradient centrifugation, with at least 7 million obtained per sample. Trizol reagent was used to extract total RNA from the PBMCs, yielding at least 5.5 micrograms per sample. The percentages of naive CD45RAhigh/CD27high T cells were determined by flow cytometry on a PBMC aliquot from every donor. Libraries were constructed by 5' RACE. For sequencing, an Illumina HiSeq 2500 was employed. A second PCR of about 7 to 12 cycles was run with a J-beta primer mix and a sample-barcoded 5' primer. A template-switch 5' adaptor carrying 12 random nucleotides introduced a unique molecular identifier onto each TCR beta cDNA molecule. Each sample yielded at least 2.5 million CDR3-containing paired-end reads. All of the RNA was converted into first-strand cDNA using the Mint cDNA synthesis kit, with a TRBC-specific oligonucleotide serving as the primer. Following uracil-DNA glycosylase treatment, all cDNA underwent a first 18-cycle PCR with the universal primers M1SS and BC2_uni_R. The authors processed their data as follows. Normalization of each sample was performed by random selection of 1 million high-quality reads, each carrying a distinct molecular identifier. Reads with shared molecular identifiers were discarded instead of being binned into consensus sequences. MiTCR, run with a Q25 quality threshold and the strictest error-elimination algorithm, handled CDR3 identification, clonotype clustering and error correction. A nonparametric unseen species model with Euler transformation was used to estimate lower-bound total TCR beta diversity. TCRdb reworked the public reads: Q25 trimming with fastp, MiXCR clone assembly, productive beta chains retained. Each CDR3 protein appears once, grouped with its most common genes and DNA. Here the V and J calls rest on TCRdb's processing, not on the authors' analysis. For this sample the table gives 800,000 or so distinct CDR3 sequences, of which around two thirds were detected only once. About 27% of the sample comes from the top ten.

Source material: blood. The source is a young man in good health. The chain uses TRBV4-3 and TRBJ1-1; the D region possibly corresponds to TRBD1 (6 bases align). In nucleotide form, the sequence is TGCGCCAGCAGCCAAGATACGGGGGCGACGGTAGCTTTCTTT. The translation is CASSQDTGATVAFF.